This T cell receptor beta chain was documented in a study of T cell changes during pregnancy in multiple sclerosis. Method: immunoSEQ multiplex PCR; TCRdb's copy keeps in-frame clones and lacks some. The top ten clones hold roughly 2% of a sample with tens of thousands of clones, approximately 89% of them seen once. After removal of 3 bases from V and 5 bases from J, the junction contained 3 bases not matched to a gene. The CDR3 contains 13 residues. Germline CDR1 reads SGHRS; CDR2 reads YFSETQ. This receptor was taken from a female donor in good health, enrolled as a control in a pregnancy study. This chain joins TRBV5-1 and TRBJ2-7; 9 bases are a match to TRBD1. The sample consisted of peripheral blood, taken in the first trimester of pregnancy. The CDR3 DNA reads TGCGCCAGCAGCTCAGGGACAGGGAACGAGCAGTACTTC. Amino acid sequence: CASSSGTGNEQYF. The variable domain in full, with the rest retrieved from reference TRBV5-1 and TRBJ2-7, is KAGVTQTPRYLIKTRGQQVTLSCSPISGHRSVSWYQQTPGQGLQFLFEYFSETQRNKGNFPGRFSGRQFSNSRSEMNVSTLELGDSALYLCASSSGTGNEQYFGPGTRLTVT.